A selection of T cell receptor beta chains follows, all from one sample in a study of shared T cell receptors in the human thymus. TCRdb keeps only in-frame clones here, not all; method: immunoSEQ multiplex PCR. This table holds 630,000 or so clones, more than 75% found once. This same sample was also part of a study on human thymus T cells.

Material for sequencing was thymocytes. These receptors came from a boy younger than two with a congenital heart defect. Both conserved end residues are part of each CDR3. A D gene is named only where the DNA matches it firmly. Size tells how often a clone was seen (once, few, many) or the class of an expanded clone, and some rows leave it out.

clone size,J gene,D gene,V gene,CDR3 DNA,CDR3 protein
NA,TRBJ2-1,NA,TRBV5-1,TGCGCCAGCAGCTTCCCCCGGTCGAGGGCCGGACTGGGCAATGAGCAGTTCTTC,CASSFPRSRAGLGNEQFF
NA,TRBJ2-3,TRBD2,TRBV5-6,TGTGCCAGCAGCCCCCGGGGCGGGGGGGCAGATACGCAGTATTTT,CASSPRGGGADTQYF
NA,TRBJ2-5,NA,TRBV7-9,TGTGCCAGCAGCTTAGTGGTGGCAGTCGAGACCCAGTACTTC,CASSLVVAVETQYF
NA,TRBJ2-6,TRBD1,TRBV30,TGTGCCTGGAGCGACAGGGCCGGGGCCAACGTCCTGACTTTC,CAWSDRAGANVLTF
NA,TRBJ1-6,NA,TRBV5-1,TGCGCCAGCAGAATCACGCCAAGCTCCTATAATTCCCCCCTCCACTTT,CASRITPSSYNSPLHF
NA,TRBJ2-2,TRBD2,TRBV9,TGTGCCAGCAGCGTAGTTCGGACTAGCGGATGGGGCGCCGGGGAGCTGTTTTTT,CASSVVRTSGWGAGELFF
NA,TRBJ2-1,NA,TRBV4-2,TGTGCCAGCAGCCAAGGAGGCAGGGGTGAGCAGTTCTTC,CASSQGGRGEQFF
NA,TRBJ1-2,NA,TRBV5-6,TGTGCCAGCAGCTTAGTCCGGCCTGACGGGGAACTAGGTGGCTACACCTTC,CASSLVRPDGELGGYTF
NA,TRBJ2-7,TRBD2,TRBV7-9,TGTGCCAGCAGCTCTCCGTCCGGCAAGCGGGACCGCCACGAGCAGTACTTC,CASSSPSGKRDRHEQYF
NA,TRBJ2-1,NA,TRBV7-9,TGTGCCAGCAGCCCAGCAGGGGGGAGCTACAATGAGCAGTTCTTC,CASSPAGGSYNEQFF
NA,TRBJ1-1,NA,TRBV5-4,TGTGCCAGCAGTCTTTTCAGAGGCACTGAAGCTTTCTTT,CASSLFRGTEAFF
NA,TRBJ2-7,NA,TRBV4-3,TGCGCCAGCAGCCATTCTATTTCCTCCTACGAGCAGTACTTC,CASSHSISSYEQYF
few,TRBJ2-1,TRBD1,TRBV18,TGTGCCAGCTCCCCCGCCTGGACAGGGGAGTATGATGAGCAGTTCTTC,CASSPAWTGEYDEQFF
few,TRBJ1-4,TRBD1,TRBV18,TGTGCCAGCTCACCACGTGGGACAGGGGCCATTAATGAAAAACTGTTTTTT,CASSPRGTGAINEKLFF
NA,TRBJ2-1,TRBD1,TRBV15,TGTGCCACCAGCAGAGCAACAGGGGGCCGAATCAATGAGCAGTTCTTC,CATSRATGGRINEQFF
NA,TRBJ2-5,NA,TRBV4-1,TGCGCCAGCTCCCGGGCTGCAGGGAAAGAGACCCAGTACTTC,CASSRAAGKETQYF
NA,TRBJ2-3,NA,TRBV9,TGTGCCAGCAGCGTAGGGAGGGCAGATACGCAGTATTTT,CASSVGRADTQYF
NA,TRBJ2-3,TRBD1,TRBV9,TGTGCCAGCGCCAGACAGGGGTACACAGATACGCAGTATTTT,CASARQGYTDTQYF
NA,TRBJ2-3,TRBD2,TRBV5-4,TGTGCCAGCAGCTTTTTGGAAGGTAGCGGGGGGACCACTAGCACAGATACGCAGTATTTT,CASSFLEGSGGTTSTDTQYF
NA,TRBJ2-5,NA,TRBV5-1,TGCGCCAGCAGCGAGGCGGCGCAAGAGACCCAGTACTTC,CASSEAAQETQYF
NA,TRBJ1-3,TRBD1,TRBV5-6,TGTGCCAGCAGCGTGGGGACAGGGGTAGGAAACACCATATATTTT,CASSVGTGVGNTIYF
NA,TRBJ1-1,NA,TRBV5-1,TGCGCCAGCAGTCCGCTATTCTTCAGACAGTACCTGAACACTGAAGCTTTCTTT,CASSPLFFRQYLNTEAFF
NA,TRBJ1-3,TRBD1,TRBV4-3,TGCGCCAGCAGCCAAGAGCTGCCGGGACAGGAGAGAAACACCATATATTTT,CASSQELPGQERNTIYF
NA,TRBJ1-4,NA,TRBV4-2,TGTGCCAGCAGCCCGCCGACGGAAGCTAGTAATGAAAAACTGTTTTTT,CASSPPTEASNEKLFF
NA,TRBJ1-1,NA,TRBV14,TGTGCCAGCAGCCAAGATGAGGGGAGGATGAACACTGAAGCTTTCTTT,CASSQDEGRMNTEAFF
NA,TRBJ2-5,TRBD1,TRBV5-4,TGTGCCAGCAGCTTGGCCGTAGAAGAGACAGGGGACGAGACCCAGTACTTC,CASSLAVEETGDETQYF
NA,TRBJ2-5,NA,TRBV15,TGTGCCACCAGCAGGTGGACAGTCCAAGAGACCCAGTACTTC,CATSRWTVQETQYF
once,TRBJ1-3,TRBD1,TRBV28,TGTGCCAGCAGTTTTTCCACCGGGACAGCGGATGAAAACACCATATATTTT,CASSFSTGTADENTIYF
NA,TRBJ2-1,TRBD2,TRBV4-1,TGCGCCAGCAGCCAAGACTCTAGCGGGAGCCCCAATGAGCAGTTCTTC,CASSQDSSGSPNEQFF
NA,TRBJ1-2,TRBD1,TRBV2,TGTGCCAGCAGCCTGGGACAGGGGGAGACGGATGGCTACACCTTC,CASSLGQGETDGYTF
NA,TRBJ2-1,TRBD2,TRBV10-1,TGCGCCAGCAGTGTTCACGCGGGAGCGCCATACAATGAGCAGTTCTTC,CASSVHAGAPYNEQFF
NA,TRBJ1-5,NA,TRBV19,TGTGCCAGTAGTATTGTGGCAGACACTAGCAATCAGCCCCAGCATTTT,CASSIVADTSNQPQHF
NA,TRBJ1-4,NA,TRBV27,TGTGCCAGCAGTCTGGACAGTAAGAATGAAAAACTGTTTTTT,CASSLDSKNEKLFF
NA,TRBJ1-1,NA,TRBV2,TGTGCCAGCAGCAGGGGCGGTAGAACTGAAGCTTTCTTT,CASSRGGRTEAFF
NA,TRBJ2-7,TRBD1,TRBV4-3,TGCGCCAGCAGCCACCAGACAGGGAACGAGCAGTACTTC,CASSHQTGNEQYF
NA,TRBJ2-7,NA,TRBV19,TGTGCCAGTAGTATCGTCAGTCTCAGCGAGCAGTACTTC,CASSIVSLSEQYF
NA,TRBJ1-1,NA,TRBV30,TGTGCCGGGCCAGGGGAGTCCAACACTGAAGCTTTCTTT,CAGPGESNTEAFF
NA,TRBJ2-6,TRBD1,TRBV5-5,TGTGCCAGCAGCTTGTACGGGGGACAGGGCTTATTCTCTGGGGCCAACGTCCTGACTTTC,CASSLYGGQGLFSGANVLTF
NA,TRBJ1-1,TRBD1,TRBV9,TGTGCCAGCAGCCCGACAGGGGTTGGCCCTGAAGCTTTCTTT,CASSPTGVGPEAFF
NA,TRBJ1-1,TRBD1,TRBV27,TGTGCCAGCAGTTTTGGCAGGGGGCAATCTGAAGCTTTCTTT,CASSFGRGQSEAFF
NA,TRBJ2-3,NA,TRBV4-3,TGCGCCAGCAGCCAAGCAGGGGGGAGCACAGATACGCAGTATTTT,CASSQAGGSTDTQYF
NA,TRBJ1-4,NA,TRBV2,TGTGCCACGGGGGGGGTTATTAATGAAAAACTGTTTTTT,CATGGVINEKLFF
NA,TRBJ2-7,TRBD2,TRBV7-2,TGTGCCAGCACCTTAGCTTCTTCGCGGGAGAGAAGCTACGAGCAGTACTTC,CASTLASSRERSYEQYF
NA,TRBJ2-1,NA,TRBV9,TGTGCCAGCAGCGTAGCTGGGGACTCGCAAACCTACAATGAGCAGTTCTTC,CASSVAGDSQTYNEQFF
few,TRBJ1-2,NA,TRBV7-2,TGTGCCAGCAGCTTAGTGGGACATCCTAACTATGGCTACACCTTC,CASSLVGHPNYGYTF